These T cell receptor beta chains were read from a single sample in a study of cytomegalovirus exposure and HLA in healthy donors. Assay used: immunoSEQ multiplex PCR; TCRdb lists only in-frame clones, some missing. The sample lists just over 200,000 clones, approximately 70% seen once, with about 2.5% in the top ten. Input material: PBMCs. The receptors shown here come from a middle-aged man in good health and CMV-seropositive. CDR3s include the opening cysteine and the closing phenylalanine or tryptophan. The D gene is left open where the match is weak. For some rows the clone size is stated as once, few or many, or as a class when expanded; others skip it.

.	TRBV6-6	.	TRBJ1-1	TGTGCCAGCAATAAGGGGGAGTTTGAAGCTTTCTTT	CASNKGEFEAFF
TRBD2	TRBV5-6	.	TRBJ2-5	TGTGCCAGCAGCTTGGCCGAGATAGCGGGGGGAGAGACCCAGTACTTC	CASSLAEIAGGETQYF
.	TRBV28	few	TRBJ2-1	TGTGCCAGCGTCAAAAGACTGTCAAGCTCCTACAATGAGCAGTTCTTC	CASVKRLSSSYNEQFF
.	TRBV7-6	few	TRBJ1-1	TGTGCCAGCAGCCCCGCGGTCAACACTGAAGCTTTCTTT	CASSPAVNTEAFF
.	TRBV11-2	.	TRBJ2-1	TGTGCCAGCAGCTTATACACCCTCTACAATGAGCAGTTCTTC	CASSLYTLYNEQFF
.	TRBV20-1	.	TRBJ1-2	TGCAGTGCTAGTACGTCAGGGCTCGCCTTC	CSASTSGLAF
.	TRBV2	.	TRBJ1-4	TGTGCCAGCAGAGCCATTAATGAAAAACTGTTTTTT	CASRAINEKLFF
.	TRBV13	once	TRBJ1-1	TGTGCCAGCAGCCCTCCTGAGAGTGGGAGGGCTGAAGCTTTCTTT	CASSPPESGRAEAFF
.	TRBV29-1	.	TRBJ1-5	TGCAGCGTTGGCCCGGGGGGCAATCAGCCCCAGCATTTT	CSVGPGGNQPQHF
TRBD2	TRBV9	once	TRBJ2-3	TGTGCCAGCAGCCCCGGACTAGCCGGCGGGGCAGATACGCAGTATTTT	CASSPGLAGGADTQYF
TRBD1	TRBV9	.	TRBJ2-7	TGTGCCAGCAGCTTGCGGGACAGGGGTCACGAGCAGTACTTC	CASSLRDRGHEQYF
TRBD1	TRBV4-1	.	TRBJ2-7	TGCGCCAGCAGCCTTGGGACAGGGGCAGCCTACGAGCAGTACTTC	CASSLGTGAAYEQYF
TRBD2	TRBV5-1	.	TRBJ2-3	TGCGCCAGCAGCCTTCTGATTGGGACTAGCGGGGAGACAGATACGCAGTATTTT	CASSLLIGTSGETDTQYF
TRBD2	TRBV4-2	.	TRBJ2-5	TGTGCCAGCGAATGGGGAGGGAGAGAGACCCAGTACTTC	CASEWGGRETQYF
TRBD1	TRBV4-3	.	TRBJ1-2	TGCGCCAGCTCCCGGGACAGCTACTATGGCTACACCTTC	CASSRDSYYGYTF
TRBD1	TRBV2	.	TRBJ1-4	TGTGCCAGCAGGCGACAGGGGGCCGAGGGAGAAAAACTGTTTTTT	CASRRQGAEGEKLFF
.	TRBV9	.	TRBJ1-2	TGTGCCAGCACCCCTAATCCTACAGGGTCCTATGGCTACACCTTC	CASTPNPTGSYGYTF
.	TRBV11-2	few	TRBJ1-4	TGTGCCAGCAGCTTTTCCAGGCCATCTGAAAAACTGTTTTTT	CASSFSRPSEKLFF
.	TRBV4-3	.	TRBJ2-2	TGCGCCAGCAGCCAAGGTTCCTTCTGGAACACCGGGGAGCTGTTTTTT	CASSQGSFWNTGELFF
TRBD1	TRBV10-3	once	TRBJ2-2	TGTGCCATCAGCCGACCGGGGGGGACAGGGGCATCCGGGGAGCTGTTTTTT	CAISRPGGTGASGELFF
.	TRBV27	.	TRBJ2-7	TGTGCCAGCAGTTTCGGCAGCCCTAGCTCCTACGAGCAGTACTTC	CASSFGSPSSYEQYF
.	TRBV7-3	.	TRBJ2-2	TGTGCCAGCAGCTTGGACAGGAACACCGGGGAGCTGTTTTTT	CASSLDRNTGELFF
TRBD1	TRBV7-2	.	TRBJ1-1	TGTGCCAGCAGCTTAGCGTTGGCAGGGGGCCGGGTCAGAGGGGCTTTCTTT	CASSLALAGGRVRGAFF
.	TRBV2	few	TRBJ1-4	TGTGCCACCTTGGGGCAGGGGTTGTCTGGCGAAAAACTGTTTTTT	CATLGQGLSGEKLFF
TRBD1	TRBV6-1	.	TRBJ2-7	TGTGCCAGCAGTGAAGAGGGACAGGAGACCTACGAGCAGTACTTC	CASSEEGQETYEQYF
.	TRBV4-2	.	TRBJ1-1	TGTGCCAGCAGCCAAGAGACAGCCACCACTGAAGCTTTCTTT	CASSQETATTEAFF
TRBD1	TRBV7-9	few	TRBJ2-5	TGTTCCAGCAGCATCAGTCGACAGGGAGTAGGGGAGACCCAGTACTTC	CSSSISRQGVGETQYF
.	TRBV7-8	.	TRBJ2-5	TGTGCCAGCAGGCTTAGGGAGCGGCGGGAGACCCAGTACTTC	CASRLRERRETQYF
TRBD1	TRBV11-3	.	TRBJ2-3	TGTGCCAGCAGCTCCGACAGGGGCGCAGATACGCAGTATTTT	CASSSDRGADTQYF
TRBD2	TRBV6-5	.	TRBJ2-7	TGTGCCAGCAGTTACTCAGCGGGGGGCTCCTACGAGCAGTACTTC	CASSYSAGGSYEQYF
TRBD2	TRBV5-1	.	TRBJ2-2	TGCGCCAGCAGCGGGATACTAGCGGGGGCCGCCCGTGGCACCGGGGAGCTGTTTTTT	CASSGILAGAARGTGELFF
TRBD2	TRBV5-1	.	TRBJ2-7	TGCGCCAGCAGCCCTGGATCTAGCGGAACATCCTACGAGCAGTACTTC	CASSPGSSGTSYEQYF
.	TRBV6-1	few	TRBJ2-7	TGTGCCACCGAGACAGAGTCCTACGAGCAGTACTTC	CATETESYEQYF
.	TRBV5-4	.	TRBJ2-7	TGTGCCAGCAGCTTGAGGGGGGGAGCTTCCTACGAGCAGTACTTC	CASSLRGGASYEQYF
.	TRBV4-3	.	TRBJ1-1	TGCGCCAGCAGCCAAGACTCGGGCACTGAAGCTTTCTTT	CASSQDSGTEAFF
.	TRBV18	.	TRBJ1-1	TGTGCCAGCTCACGAGTTGACACTGAAGCTTTCTTT	CASSRVDTEAFF
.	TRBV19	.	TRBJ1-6	TGTGCCAGTAGCCCTGATCTAGGAGATAATTCACCCCTCCACTTT	CASSPDLGDNSPLHF
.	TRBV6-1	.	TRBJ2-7	TGTGCCAGCAGTGTCGGGACTTCGTACGAGCAGTACTTC	CASSVGTSYEQYF
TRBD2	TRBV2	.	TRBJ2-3	TGTGCCAGCAGTGTCCGGGGCGGGGGGGCAACAGATACGCAGTATTTT	CASSVRGGGATDTQYF
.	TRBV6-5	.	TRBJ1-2	TGTGCCAGCAGTTACACCGGGACAACCTATGCCTACACCTTC	CASSYTGTTYAYTF
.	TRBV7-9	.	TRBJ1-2	TGTGCCAGCAGCTTAGGGACGGACACTAACTATGGCTACACCTTC	CASSLGTDTNYGYTF
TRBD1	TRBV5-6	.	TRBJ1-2	TGTGCCAGCAGCCCCTCTCCGGGACAGGGGGAAGGCTACACCTTC	CASSPSPGQGEGYTF
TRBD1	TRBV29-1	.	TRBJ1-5	TGCAGCGTTAAGTTGGGGACAGGGGGCCCTAATCAGCCCCAGCATTTT	CSVKLGTGGPNQPQHF